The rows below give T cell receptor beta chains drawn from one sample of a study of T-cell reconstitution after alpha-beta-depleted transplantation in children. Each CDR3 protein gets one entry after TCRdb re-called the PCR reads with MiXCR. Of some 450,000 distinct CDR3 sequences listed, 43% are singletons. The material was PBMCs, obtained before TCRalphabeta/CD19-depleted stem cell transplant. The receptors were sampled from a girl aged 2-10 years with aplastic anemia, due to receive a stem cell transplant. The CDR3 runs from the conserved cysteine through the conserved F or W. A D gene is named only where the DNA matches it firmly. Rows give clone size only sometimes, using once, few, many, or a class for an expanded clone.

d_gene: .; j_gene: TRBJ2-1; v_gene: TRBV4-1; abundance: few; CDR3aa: CASSFRLSAYSYNEQFF; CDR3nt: TGCGCCAGCAGCTTTCGTCTCAGCGCTTACTCCTACAATGAGCAGTTCTTC
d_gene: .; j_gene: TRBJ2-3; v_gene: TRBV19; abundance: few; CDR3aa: CASSPHGADTQYF; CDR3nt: TGTGCCAGTAGTCCCCACGGCGCGGATACGCAGTATTTT
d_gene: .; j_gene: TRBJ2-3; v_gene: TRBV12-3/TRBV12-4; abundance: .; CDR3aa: CASSAIDTDTQYF; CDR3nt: TGTGCCAGCAGTGCGATCGACACAGATACGCAGTATTTT
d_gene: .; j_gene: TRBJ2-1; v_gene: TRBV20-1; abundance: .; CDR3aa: CSASSPVGHEQFF; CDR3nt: TGCAGTGCTAGTTCCCCAGTTGGACATGAGCAGTTCTTC
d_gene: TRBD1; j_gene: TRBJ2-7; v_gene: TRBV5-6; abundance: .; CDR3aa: CASSSRDRAYYEQYF; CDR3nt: TGTGCCAGCAGCTCCCGGGACAGGGCTTACTACGAGCAGTACTTC
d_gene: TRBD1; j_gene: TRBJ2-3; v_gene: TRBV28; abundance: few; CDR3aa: CASSSPGQGLTDTQYF; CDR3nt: TGTGCCAGCAGTTCACCGGGACAGGGGCTCACAGATACGCAGTATTTT
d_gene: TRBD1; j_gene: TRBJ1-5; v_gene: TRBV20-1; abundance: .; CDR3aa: CSARRSGGLGNQPQHF; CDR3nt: TGCAGTGCTAGAAGGTCAGGGGGCCTAGGCAATCAGCCCCAGCATTTT
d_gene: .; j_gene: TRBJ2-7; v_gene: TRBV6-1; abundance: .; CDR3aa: CASSGIREQYF; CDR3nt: TGTGCCAGCAGTGGAATCCGCGAGCAGTACTTC
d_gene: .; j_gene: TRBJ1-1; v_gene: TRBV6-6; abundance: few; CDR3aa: CASTRVGNTEAFF; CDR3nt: TGTGCCAGCACCAGGGTAGGGAACACTGAAGCTTTCTTT
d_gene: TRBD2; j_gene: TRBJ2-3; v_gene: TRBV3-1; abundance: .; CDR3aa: CASSHVAGVVTDTQYF; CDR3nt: TGTGCCAGCAGCCACGTAGCGGGAGTGGTAACAGATACGCAGTATTTT
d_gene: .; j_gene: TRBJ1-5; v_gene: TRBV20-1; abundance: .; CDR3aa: CSARDLTGHQPQHF; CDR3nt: TGCAGTGCTAGAGATCTCACAGGGCATCAGCCCCAGCATTTT
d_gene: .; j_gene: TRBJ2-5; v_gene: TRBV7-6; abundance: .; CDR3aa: CASSLAIRGGPGWETQYF; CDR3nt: TGTGCCAGCAGCTTAGCAATTCGAGGGGGTCCAGGATGGGAGACCCAGTACTTC
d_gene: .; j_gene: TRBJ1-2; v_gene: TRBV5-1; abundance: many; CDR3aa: CASSGGLSAYLDYGYTF; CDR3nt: TGCGCCAGCAGCGGGGGATTGTCCGCTTATCTCGACTATGGCTACACCTTC
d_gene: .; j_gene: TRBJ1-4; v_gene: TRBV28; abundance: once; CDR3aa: CASSFGRGGGEKLFF; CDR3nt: TGTGCCAGCAGTTTTGGCAGGGGAGGAGGGGAAAAACTGTTTTTT
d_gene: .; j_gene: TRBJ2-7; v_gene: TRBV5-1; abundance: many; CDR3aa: CASSLVDGQQYF; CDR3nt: TGCGCCAGCAGCTTGGTTGACGGGCAGCAGTACTTC
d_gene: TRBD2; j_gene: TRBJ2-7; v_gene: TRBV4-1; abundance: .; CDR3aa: CASSQGGLASGYYEQYF; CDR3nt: TGCGCCAGCAGCCAAGGAGGATTGGCTAGCGGGTACTACGAGCAGTACTTC
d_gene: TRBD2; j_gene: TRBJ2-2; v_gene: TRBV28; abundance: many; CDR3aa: CASTLAGTSNTGELFF; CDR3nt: TGTGCCAGCACCCTCGCCGGGACTAGTAACACCGGGGAGCTGTTTTTT
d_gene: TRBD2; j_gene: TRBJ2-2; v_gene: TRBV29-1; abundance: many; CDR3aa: CSVEKLAGGYGELFF; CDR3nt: TGCAGCGTTGAAAAACTAGCGGGAGGTTACGGGGAGCTGTTTTTT
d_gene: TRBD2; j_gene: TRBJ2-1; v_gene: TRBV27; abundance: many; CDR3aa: CASSSFRERGLNEQFF; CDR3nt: TGTGCCAGCAGTTCCTTTAGGGAGCGGGGGTTAAATGAGCAGTTCTTC
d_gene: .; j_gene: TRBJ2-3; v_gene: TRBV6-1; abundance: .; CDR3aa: CASSRGFRLGTDTQYF; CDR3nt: TGTGCCAGCAGCCGCGGGTTTAGACTGGGAACAGATACGCAGTATTTT
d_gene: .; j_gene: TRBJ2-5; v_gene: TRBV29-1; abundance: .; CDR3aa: CSVAGGMVQETQYF; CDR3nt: TGCAGCGTTGCGGGCGGGATGGTGCAAGAGACCCAGTACTTC
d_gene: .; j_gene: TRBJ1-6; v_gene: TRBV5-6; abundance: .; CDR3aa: CASSIQGRPGSPLHF; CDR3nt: TGTGCCAGCAGCATACAGGGTAGGCCGGGTTCACCCCTCCACTTT
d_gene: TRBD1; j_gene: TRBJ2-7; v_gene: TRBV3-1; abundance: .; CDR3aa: CASSQDIDRGPYEQYF; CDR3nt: TGTGCCAGCAGCCAAGATATCGACAGGGGCCCCTACGAGCAGTACTTC
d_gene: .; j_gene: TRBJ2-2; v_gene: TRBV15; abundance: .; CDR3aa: CATSREGQNTGELFF; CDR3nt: TGTGCCACCAGCAGAGAAGGCCAGAACACCGGGGAGCTGTTTTTT
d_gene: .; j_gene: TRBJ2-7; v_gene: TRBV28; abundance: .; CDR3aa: CASSLRDGLYEQYF; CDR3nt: TGTGCCAGCAGTCTCAGGGACGGGCTCTACGAGCAGTACTTC
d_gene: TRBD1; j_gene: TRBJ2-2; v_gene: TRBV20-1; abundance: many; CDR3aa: CSAWTGPNTGELFF; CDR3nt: TGCAGTGCCTGGACAGGCCCGAACACCGGGGAGCTGTTTTTT
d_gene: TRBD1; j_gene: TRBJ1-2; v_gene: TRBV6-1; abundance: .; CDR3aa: CASSTTGGIYGYTF; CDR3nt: TGTGCCAGCAGCACGACAGGGGGAATATATGGCTACACCTTC
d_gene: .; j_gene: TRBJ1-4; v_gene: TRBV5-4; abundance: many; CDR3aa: CASSRHAGSNEKLFF; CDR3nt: TGTGCCAGCAGCCGCCATGCCGGCTCTAATGAAAAACTGTTTTTT
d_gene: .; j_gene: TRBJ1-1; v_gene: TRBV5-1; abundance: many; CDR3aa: CASSLNTYTEAFF; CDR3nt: TGCGCCAGCAGCTTGAATACCTACACTGAAGCTTTCTTT
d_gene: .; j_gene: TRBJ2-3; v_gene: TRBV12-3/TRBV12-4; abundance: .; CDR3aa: CASRQYETDTQYF; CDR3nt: TGTGCCAGCAGGCAGTACGAGACAGATACGCAGTATTTT
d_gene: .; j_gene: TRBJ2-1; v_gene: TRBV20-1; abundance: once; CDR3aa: CSARVAGANPYMGGEQFF; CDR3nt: TGCAGTGCTAGAGTGGCGGGGGCGAACCCTTATATGGGGGGTGAGCAGTTCTTC
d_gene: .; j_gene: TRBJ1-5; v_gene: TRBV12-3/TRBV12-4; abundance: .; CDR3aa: CASSLSFWRNSNQPQHF; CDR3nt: TGTGCCAGCAGTTTATCGTTCTGGAGAAATAGCAATCAGCCCCAGCATTTT
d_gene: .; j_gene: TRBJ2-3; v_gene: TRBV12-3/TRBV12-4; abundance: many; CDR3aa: CASSVLRLSTDTQYF; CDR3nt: TGTGCCAGCAGTGTACTGAGACTCAGCACAGATACGCAGTATTTT
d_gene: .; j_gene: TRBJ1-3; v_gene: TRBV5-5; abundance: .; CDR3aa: CASSQLRSTIYF; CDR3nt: TGTGCCAGCAGCCAATTGAGGAGCACCATATATTTT
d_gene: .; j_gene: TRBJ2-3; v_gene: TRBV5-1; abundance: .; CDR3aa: CASSPPGGRSDTQYF; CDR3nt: TGCGCCAGCAGCCCCCCGGGTGGCAGGTCAGATACGCAGTATTTT
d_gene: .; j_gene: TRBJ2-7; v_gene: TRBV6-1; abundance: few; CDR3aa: CASSEGSGDPYEQYF; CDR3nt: TGTGCCAGCAGTGAAGGTTCAGGGGACCCCTACGAGCAGTACTTC
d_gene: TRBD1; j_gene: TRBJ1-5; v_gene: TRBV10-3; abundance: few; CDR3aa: CATRIGQGGQPQHF; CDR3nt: TGTGCCACCCGAATAGGACAGGGAGGTCAGCCCCAGCATTTT
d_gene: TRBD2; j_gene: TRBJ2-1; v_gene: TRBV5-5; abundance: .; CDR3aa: CASSFLGTSDYNEQFF; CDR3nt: TGTGCCAGCAGCTTTTTGGGGACTAGCGACTACAATGAGCAGTTCTTC
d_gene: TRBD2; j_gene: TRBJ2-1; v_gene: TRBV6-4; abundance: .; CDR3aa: CASSDRLAGVVYNEQFF; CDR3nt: TGTGCCAGCAGTGACAGACTAGCGGGAGTAGTTTACAATGAGCAGTTCTTC
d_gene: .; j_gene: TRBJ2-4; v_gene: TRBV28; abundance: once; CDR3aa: CAAGYREKNIQYF; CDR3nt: TGTGCCGCTGGGTACAGGGAAAAGAACATTCAGTACTTC
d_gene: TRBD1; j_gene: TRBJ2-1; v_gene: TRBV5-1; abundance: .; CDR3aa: CASSPTGQGYNEQFF; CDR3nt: TGCGCCAGCAGCCCGACGGGACAGGGGTACAATGAGCAGTTCTTC
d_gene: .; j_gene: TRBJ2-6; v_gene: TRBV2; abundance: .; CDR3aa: CASSEARGTGANVLTF; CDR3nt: TGTGCCAGCAGTGAAGCAAGGGGAACCGGGGCCAACGTCCTGACTTTC
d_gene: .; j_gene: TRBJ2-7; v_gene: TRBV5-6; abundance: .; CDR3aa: CASSSMGNSYEQYF; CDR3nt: TGTGCCAGCAGCTCAATGGGTAACTCCTACGAGCAGTACTTC
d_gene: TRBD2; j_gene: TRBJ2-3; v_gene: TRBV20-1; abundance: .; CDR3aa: CSGLAGVTDTQYF; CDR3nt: TGCAGTGGACTAGCGGGGGTGACAGATACGCAGTATTTT
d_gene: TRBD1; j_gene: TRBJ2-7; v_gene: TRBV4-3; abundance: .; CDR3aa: CASSQDRGQGKDEQYF; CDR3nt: TGCGCCAGCAGCCAAGATAGGGGGCAGGGTAAGGACGAGCAGTACTTC
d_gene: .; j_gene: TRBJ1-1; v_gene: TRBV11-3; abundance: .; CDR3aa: CASSFEGSSEAFF; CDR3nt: TGTGCCAGCAGCTTTGAGGGAAGCTCTGAAGCTTTCTTT
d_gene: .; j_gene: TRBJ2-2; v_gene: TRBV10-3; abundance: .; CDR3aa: CAISRDPGGGELFF; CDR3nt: TGTGCCATCAGTAGGGACCCAGGCGGCGGGGAGCTGTTTTTT
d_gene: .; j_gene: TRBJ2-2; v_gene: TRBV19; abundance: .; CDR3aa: CASTPGPPFGHTGELFF; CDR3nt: TGTGCCAGTACCCCGGGGCCTCCCTTCGGTCACACCGGGGAGCTGTTTTTT
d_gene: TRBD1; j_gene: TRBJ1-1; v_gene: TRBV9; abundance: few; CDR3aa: CASSRTGRGEAFF; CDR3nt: TGTGCCAGCAGCAGGACAGGTCGCGGTGAAGCTTTCTTT
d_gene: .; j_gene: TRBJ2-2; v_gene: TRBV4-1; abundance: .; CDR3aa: CASSQVGGQNTGELFF; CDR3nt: TGCGCCAGCAGCCAAGTCGGGGGACAGAACACCGGGGAGCTGTTTTTT
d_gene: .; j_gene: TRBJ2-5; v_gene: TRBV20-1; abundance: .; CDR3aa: CSASLVASPYQETQYF; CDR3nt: TGCAGTGCTAGTCTGGTAGCCTCCCCGTACCAAGAGACCCAGTACTTC
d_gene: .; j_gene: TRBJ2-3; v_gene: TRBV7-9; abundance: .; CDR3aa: CASSGPGPTDTQYF; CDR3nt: TGTGCCAGCAGCGGCCCTGGTCCCACAGATACGCAGTATTTT
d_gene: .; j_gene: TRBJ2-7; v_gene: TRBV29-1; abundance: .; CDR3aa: CSVEDCWGRCEQYF; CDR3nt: TGCAGCGTTGAAGATTGTTGGGGGCGTTGCGAGCAGTACTTC